The clone carrying this T cell receptor beta chain was counted ten times or more. The data are from a study of T cells in Graves' hyperthyroidism and ophthalmopathy. Germline V CDR1 and CDR2: KGHSH, LQKENI. V lost 2 bases, J lost 6 bases, and 7 bases lay in between. The CDR3 contains 12 residues. RNA transcripts yielded amplified TCR beta CDR3 regions. An initial round of RT-PCR targeting the TCR CDR3 relied on the HTBI primer set. TCRdb ran MiXCR on the multiplex PCR reads and lists one entry per CDR3 protein. Of approximately 350,000 distinct CDR3 sequences in the sample, 13% to 15% are singletons; the top ten hold under 25%.

The sequenced sample consisted of blood. This TCR came from a woman aged 60 to 75 with Graves' ophthalmopathy. The V and J genes are TRBV18 and TRBJ1-1; D is unresolved. CDR3 bases: TGTGCCAGCTCACCAATGGCGGCTGAAGCTTTCTTT. Amino acids: CASSPMAAEAFF.